This is a list of T cell receptor beta chains from one sample in a study of identical twins. One entry per CDR3 protein results from TCRdb running MiXCR on the 5' RACE reads. The sample lists 460,000 or so distinct CDR3 sequences, approximately 14% seen once, with around 0.48% in the top ten. These records were also assigned to another study, of yellow fever vaccine responses in identical twins.

The specimen sequenced was CD4+ T cells sorted from blood. The source of these receptors is a woman aged 18-29 years in good health. Both conserved end residues are part of each CDR3. A D gene is named only where the DNA matches it firmly. Some rows mark clone size as missing; the rest say once, few, many or name a class of expanded clone.

clone_size: .
j_call: TRBJ2-5
v_call: TRBV12-5
cdr3_length: 16
d_call: TRBD1
cdr3_aa: CASGPGQGLEGETQYF
cdr3_nt: TGTGCTAGTGGTCCTGGACAGGGTTTGGAGGGAGAGACCCAGTACTTC

clone_size: few
j_call: TRBJ2-1
v_call: TRBV7-9
cdr3_length: 15
d_call: .
cdr3_aa: CASSLIGAEGDEQFF
cdr3_nt: TGTGCCAGCAGCCTAATCGGTGCGGAGGGGGATGAGCAGTTCTTC

clone_size: few
j_call: TRBJ2-7
v_call: TRBV6-1
cdr3_length: 15
d_call: TRBD1
cdr3_aa: CASRMGGQGSYEQYF
cdr3_nt: TGTGCCAGCAGAATGGGAGGACAGGGGTCCTACGAGCAGTACTTC

clone_size: .
j_call: TRBJ2-1
v_call: TRBV6-5
cdr3_length: 17
d_call: .
cdr3_aa: CASSYSNTGLPPNEQFF
cdr3_nt: TGTGCCAGCAGTTACTCGAATACGGGACTCCCTCCCAATGAGCAGTTCTTC

clone_size: .
j_call: TRBJ2-4
v_call: TRBV27
cdr3_length: 16
d_call: TRBD2
cdr3_aa: CASGLAGSLAKNIQYF
cdr3_nt: TGTGCCAGCGGCTTAGCGGGATCTCTAGCCAAAAACATTCAGTACTTC

clone_size: few
j_call: TRBJ2-7
v_call: TRBV6-5
cdr3_length: 14
d_call: TRBD1
cdr3_aa: CASSFEDRGFEQYF
cdr3_nt: TGTGCCAGCAGTTTCGAAGACAGGGGGTTCGAGCAGTACTTC

clone_size: few
j_call: TRBJ2-5
v_call: TRBV5-6
cdr3_length: 18
d_call: TRBD2
cdr3_aa: CASSLEVWEGLRGETQYF
cdr3_nt: TGTGCCAGCAGCTTGGAGGTGTGGGAGGGCCTAAGGGGTGAGACCCAGTACTTC

clone_size: .
j_call: TRBJ2-1
v_call: TRBV20-1
cdr3_length: 13
d_call: TRBD2
cdr3_aa: CSAGTSGRYEQFF
cdr3_nt: TGCAGTGCTGGGACTAGCGGGAGGTATGAGCAGTTCTTC

clone_size: few
j_call: TRBJ2-7
v_call: TRBV7-2
cdr3_length: 13
d_call: .
cdr3_aa: CASSLEVNYEQYF
cdr3_nt: TGTGCCAGCAGCTTAGAGGTCAACTACGAGCAGTACTTC

clone_size: few
j_call: TRBJ2-7
v_call: TRBV20-1
cdr3_length: 15
d_call: TRBD1
cdr3_aa: CSATPGTGRSYEQYF
cdr3_nt: TGCAGTGCTACCCCCGGGACAGGGCGTTCCTACGAGCAGTACTTC

clone_size: few
j_call: TRBJ1-1
v_call: TRBV9
cdr3_length: 15
d_call: TRBD1
cdr3_aa: CASSSPGQGASEAFF
cdr3_nt: TGTGCCAGCAGCTCACCGGGACAGGGGGCTTCTGAAGCTTTCTTT

clone_size: .
j_call: TRBJ2-7
v_call: TRBV6-1
cdr3_length: 14
d_call: TRBD2
cdr3_aa: CASTLKREPYEQYF
cdr3_nt: TGTGCCAGCACCCTAAAGCGGGAACCCTACGAGCAGTACTTC

clone_size: few
j_call: TRBJ2-7
v_call: TRBV2
cdr3_length: 14
d_call: TRBD1
cdr3_aa: CASRDRGRAYEQYF
cdr3_nt: TGTGCCAGCAGAGACAGGGGGCGAGCCTACGAGCAGTACTTC

clone_size: .
j_call: TRBJ1-1
v_call: TRBV5-1
cdr3_length: 15
d_call: .
cdr3_aa: CASSSLGLTNTEAFF
cdr3_nt: TGCGCCAGCAGCTCCCTGGGACTGACTAACACTGAAGCTTTCTTT

clone_size: few
j_call: TRBJ1-1
v_call: TRBV2
cdr3_length: 15
d_call: .
cdr3_aa: CASRGEAAWPTEAFF
cdr3_nt: TGTGCCAGCAGAGGGGAGGCAGCCTGGCCCACTGAAGCTTTCTTT

clone_size: few
j_call: TRBJ2-2
v_call: TRBV20-1
cdr3_length: 16
d_call: TRBD1
cdr3_aa: CSARKFTGAWTGELFF
cdr3_nt: TGCAGTGCTAGGAAATTCACAGGGGCTTGGACCGGGGAGCTGTTTTTT

clone_size: .
j_call: TRBJ2-1
v_call: TRBV18
cdr3_length: 12
d_call: .
cdr3_aa: CAGRSSYNEQFF
cdr3_nt: TGTGCCGGGCGGAGCTCCTACAATGAGCAGTTCTTC

clone_size: many
j_call: TRBJ2-3
v_call: TRBV4-2
cdr3_length: 16
d_call: .
cdr3_aa: CASSQGVGQGTDTQYF
cdr3_nt: TGTGCCAGCAGCCAAGGAGTGGGCCAAGGCACAGATACGCAGTATTTT

clone_size: few
j_call: TRBJ1-1
v_call: TRBV10-3
cdr3_length: 16
d_call: TRBD1
cdr3_aa: CAISARTGRMNTEAFF
cdr3_nt: TGTGCCATCAGTGCTCGGACAGGGCGGATGAACACTGAAGCTTTCTTT

clone_size: many
j_call: TRBJ2-5
v_call: TRBV24-1
cdr3_length: 15
d_call: TRBD2
cdr3_aa: CATSDGGLAKETQYF
cdr3_nt: TGTGCCACCAGTGATGGGGGACTAGCGAAAGAGACCCAGTACTTC

clone_size: many
j_call: TRBJ2-2
v_call: TRBV6-5
cdr3_length: 13
d_call: .
cdr3_aa: CASSSRNTGELFF
cdr3_nt: TGTGCCAGCAGTTCCAGGAACACCGGGGAGCTGTTTTTT

clone_size: .
j_call: TRBJ2-3
v_call: TRBV20-1
cdr3_length: 14
d_call: .
cdr3_aa: CSAQTGDRQDTQYF
cdr3_nt: TGCAGTGCCCAGACAGGTGATCGACAAGATACGCAGTATTTT

clone_size: .
j_call: TRBJ2-1
v_call: TRBV2
cdr3_length: 16
d_call: TRBD2
cdr3_aa: CASRRTIGLADNEQFF
cdr3_nt: TGTGCCAGCCGCCGGACTATCGGACTAGCGGACAATGAGCAGTTCTTC

clone_size: few
j_call: TRBJ2-1
v_call: TRBV6-5
cdr3_length: 15
d_call: TRBD2
cdr3_aa: CASSTVSGIFNEQFF
cdr3_nt: TGTGCCAGCAGTACTGTTAGCGGGATATTCAATGAGCAGTTCTTC

clone_size: many
j_call: TRBJ2-2
v_call: TRBV12-3/TRBV12-4
cdr3_length: 16
d_call: .
cdr3_aa: CASSFRPLIGTGELFF
cdr3_nt: TGTGCCAGCAGTTTTCGTCCATTAATAGGTACCGGGGAGCTGTTTTTT

clone_size: few
j_call: TRBJ2-1
v_call: TRBV28
cdr3_length: 16
d_call: TRBD2
cdr3_aa: CASDAALAGGQGEQFF
cdr3_nt: TGTGCCAGCGATGCGGCACTAGCGGGGGGGCAGGGTGAGCAGTTCTTC

clone_size: .
j_call: TRBJ2-5
v_call: TRBV20-1
cdr3_length: 13
d_call: TRBD2
cdr3_aa: CSASLWAGGAQYF
cdr3_nt: TGCAGTGCTAGTCTGTGGGCGGGGGGGGCCCAGTACTTC

clone_size: .
j_call: TRBJ2-1
v_call: TRBV7-6
cdr3_length: 14
d_call: .
cdr3_aa: CASSQPGLFVEQFF
cdr3_nt: TGTGCCAGCAGCCAACCTGGGTTATTCGTTGAGCAGTTCTTC

clone_size: .
j_call: TRBJ2-5
v_call: TRBV4-1
cdr3_length: 16
d_call: TRBD2
cdr3_aa: CASSQGRLAGKETQYF
cdr3_nt: TGCGCCAGCAGCCAAGGGCGACTAGCGGGGAAGGAGACCCAGTACTTC

clone_size: .
j_call: TRBJ2-7
v_call: TRBV7-2
cdr3_length: 14
d_call: .
cdr3_aa: CASSLDESRYEQYF
cdr3_nt: TGTGCCAGCAGCTTAGACGAGTCCCGCTACGAGCAGTACTTC

clone_size: many
j_call: TRBJ2-7
v_call: TRBV29-1
cdr3_length: 13
d_call: TRBD1
cdr3_aa: CSAPTGGPYEQYF
cdr3_nt: TGCAGCGCCCCGACAGGGGGTCCCTACGAGCAGTACTTC

clone_size: few
j_call: TRBJ2-3
v_call: TRBV7-2
cdr3_length: 16
d_call: TRBD1
cdr3_aa: CASSLVGTGGTDTQYF
cdr3_nt: TGTGCCAGCAGCTTAGTTGGGACAGGGGGAACAGATACGCAGTATTTT

clone_size: .
j_call: TRBJ2-3
v_call: TRBV30
cdr3_length: 15
d_call: .
cdr3_aa: CAWSFSGALADTQYF
cdr3_nt: TGTGCCTGGAGTTTTTCGGGAGCCCTTGCAGATACGCAGTATTTT

clone_size: .
j_call: TRBJ2-4
v_call: TRBV7-2
cdr3_length: 15
d_call: TRBD2
cdr3_aa: CASSFTGGHKNIQYF
cdr3_nt: TGTGCCAGCAGCTTTACGGGGGGGCATAAAAACATTCAGTACTTC

clone_size: .
j_call: TRBJ2-1
v_call: TRBV11-2
cdr3_length: 19
d_call: TRBD2
cdr3_aa: CASSLVLLAGGGFYNEQFF
cdr3_nt: TGTGCCAGCAGCTTAGTTCTCCTAGCGGGAGGGGGCTTCTACAATGAGCAGTTCTTC

clone_size: .
j_call: TRBJ2-5
v_call: TRBV3-1
cdr3_length: 15
d_call: .
cdr3_aa: CASSQVGQGQETQYF
cdr3_nt: TGTGCCAGCAGCCAAGTGGGCCAGGGGCAAGAGACCCAGTACTTC

clone_size: .
j_call: TRBJ2-1
v_call: TRBV11-2
cdr3_length: 14
d_call: TRBD1
cdr3_aa: CASSPDRGTNEQFF
cdr3_nt: TGTGCCAGCAGCCCTGACAGGGGTACGAATGAGCAGTTCTTC

clone_size: many
j_call: TRBJ1-3
v_call: TRBV27
cdr3_length: 13
d_call: .
cdr3_aa: CASSLGSGNTIYF
cdr3_nt: TGCGCCAGCAGCTTGGGCTCTGGAAACACCATATATTTT

clone_size: few
j_call: TRBJ1-1
v_call: TRBV19
cdr3_length: 15
d_call: TRBD1
cdr3_aa: CASSSLDRVNTEAFF
cdr3_nt: TGTGCCAGTAGCTCATTGGACAGGGTGAACACTGAAGCTTTCTTT

clone_size: .
j_call: TRBJ2-4
v_call: TRBV6-2/TRBV6-3
cdr3_length: 12
d_call: TRBD2
cdr3_aa: CASKGPREDSNF
cdr3_nt: TGTGCCAGCAAGGGGCCGCGGGAGGACAGCAACTTC

clone_size: .
j_call: TRBJ2-7
v_call: TRBV2
cdr3_length: 15
d_call: TRBD1
cdr3_aa: CASSEVGTGVYEQYF
cdr3_nt: TGTGCCAGCAGTGAAGTAGGGACAGGGGTGTACGAGCAGTACTTC

clone_size: few
j_call: TRBJ2-6
v_call: TRBV5-1
cdr3_length: 15
d_call: .
cdr3_aa: CASSLIVSGANVLTF
cdr3_nt: TGCGCCAGCAGCCTTATAGTATCTGGGGCCAACGTCCTGACTTTC

clone_size: few
j_call: TRBJ2-3
v_call: TRBV12-3/TRBV12-4
cdr3_length: 17
d_call: TRBD2
cdr3_aa: CASSRWTSAKVMDTQYF
cdr3_nt: TGTGCCAGCAGCCGATGGACTAGCGCCAAAGTAATGGATACGCAGTATTTT

clone_size: .
j_call: TRBJ1-6
v_call: TRBV20-1
cdr3_length: 13
d_call: .
cdr3_aa: CSASTAYNSPLHF
cdr3_nt: TGCAGTGCTAGTACAGCCTATAATTCACCCCTCCACTTT

clone_size: .
j_call: TRBJ2-1
v_call: TRBV4-3
cdr3_length: 16
d_call: TRBD2
cdr3_aa: CASSQQLAGSYNEQFF
cdr3_nt: TGCGCCAGCAGCCAACAACTAGCGGGATCCTACAATGAGCAGTTCTTC

clone_size: .
j_call: TRBJ2-1
v_call: TRBV20-1
cdr3_length: 15
d_call: .
cdr3_aa: CSARGLDSSYNEQFF
cdr3_nt: TGCAGTGCTAGAGGACTGGACAGCTCCTACAATGAGCAGTTCTTC

clone_size: many
j_call: TRBJ2-2
v_call: TRBV5-1
cdr3_length: 16
d_call: TRBD2
cdr3_aa: CASSRAGAPNTGELFF
cdr3_nt: TGCGCCAGCAGCCGAGCGGGGGCGCCGAACACCGGGGAGCTGTTTTTT

clone_size: many
j_call: TRBJ2-1
v_call: TRBV11-2
cdr3_length: 12
d_call: .
cdr3_aa: CASSPYYNEQFF
cdr3_nt: TGTGCCAGCAGCCCGTACTACAATGAGCAGTTCTTC

clone_size: .
j_call: TRBJ2-3
v_call: TRBV5-1
cdr3_length: 15
d_call: .
cdr3_aa: CASSLGDKSPDTQYF
cdr3_nt: TGCGCCAGCAGCTTGGGGGACAAATCGCCAGATACGCAGTATTTT

clone_size: few
j_call: TRBJ2-1
v_call: TRBV9
cdr3_length: 15
d_call: .
cdr3_aa: CASSVDRATYNEQFF
cdr3_nt: TGTGCCAGCAGCGTAGACAGGGCGACCTACAATGAGCAGTTCTTC